What follows are 5 T cell receptor beta chains derived from one specimen sequenced in a study of T cells in Graves' hyperthyroidism and ophthalmopathy. The source material, RNA transcripts, was used to amplify TCR beta CDR3 regions. With the HTBI primer set, the TCR CDR3 went through a first round of RT-PCR. TCRdb recomputed calls from the multiplex PCR reads with MiXCR, one row per CDR3 protein. The data contain 35,000 to 45,000 distinct CDR3 sequences, 40% to 55% of them singletons. The material sequenced was blood. These receptor sequences come from a woman aged 50 to 60 with Graves' hyperthyroidism that later progressed to Graves' ophthalmopathy.

J is TRBJ2-7 and V is TRBV7-6, with 12 bases identical to TRBD2. This CDR3 is built from 14 residues. The V gene end was trimmed by 5 bases and the J gene end by 8 bases; junction bases not matched to a gene: 7. Germline CDR1 reads SGHVS; CDR2 reads FNYEAQ. DNA for the CDR3: TGTGCCAGCAGCCCTAGCGGGAGGGCCATACAGCAGTACTTC. Translating it yields CASSPSGRAIQQYF.

The V gene is TRBV20-1, the J gene TRBJ2-7; 7 bases line up with TRBD1. Germline V gene data show CDR1 as DFQATT and CDR2 as SNEGSKA (reference sequence). The ends lost 6 bases at V and 1 base at J; junction bases unmatched: 9. The CDR3 is 14 residues long. CDR3 coding DNA: TGCAGTGCGCACCGGGACAGTATATCCTACGAGCAGTACTTC. Amino acid sequence: CSAHRDSISYEQYF.

This clonotype was seen repeatedly, ten times or more. The V and J genes are TRBV20-1 and TRBJ1-4, with a possible D match to TRBD1 (6 bases). Trimming pared 1 base from V and 7 bases from J, leaving 13 bases between. Germline lookup yields CDR1 DFQATT and CDR2 SNEGSKA (reference sequence). CDR3 length equals 14 residues. CDR3 DNA: TGCAGTGCTAGAGTTGGGGGCGGTCTTGAAAAACTGTTTTTT. This encodes CSARVGGGLEKLFF.

This clonotype was counted at least ten times. The chain has TRBV11-3 and TRBJ1-6; possibly TRBD1 for D (5 bases). V dropped 4 bases and J dropped 2 bases, with 9 bases sitting between them. The CDR3 has 15 amino acids. The germline gives CDR1 SGHNT, CDR2 YENEEA. The CDR3 nucleotides read TGTGCCAGCAGCTCCGGGGGGACCTATAATTCACCCCTCCACTTT. It encodes CASSSGGTYNSPLHF.

Ten or more counts support this clonotype. This may be a read error: a much more frequent sequence differs by one nucleotide. The CDR3 sequence: CARLLAGGSAGTQYF. The CDR3 DNA is TGTGCCCGCCTCTTGGCGGGAGGGTCGGCAGGTACGCAGTATTTT. The rearrangement uses TRBV12-3 or TRBV12-4 and TRBJ2-3; 9 bases map to TRBD2. Trimming took 11 bases from V and 8 from J; bases not matched to a gene: 17. The CDR3 length is 15 residues.